A selection of T cell receptor beta chains follows, all from one sample in a study of T cell repertoires in ileal Crohn's disease. Using immunoSEQ multiplex PCR, the repertoire was profiled, and TCRdb retains in-frame clones only, with some absent. Of several thousand clones detected, roughly 90% appear once; the ten largest clones hold under 2.5%. Sequencing used ileal tissue. The receptors come from an adult with Crohn's disease. CDR3s include the opening cysteine and the closing phenylalanine or tryptophan. The D gene is left open where the match is weak. Not all rows give a size; the values are once, few, many and, for expanded clones, a class.

v_call: TRBV6-1; d_call: .; j_call: TRBJ2-2; clone_size: .; cdr3_aa: CASSDRGPPGELFF; cdr3_nt: TGTGCCAGCAGTGACAGGGGTCCACCCGGGGAGCTGTTTTTT
v_call: TRBV7-3; d_call: .; j_call: TRBJ2-1; clone_size: .; cdr3_aa: CASSFSWDNEQFF; cdr3_nt: TGTGCCAGCAGCTTCTCCTGGGACAATGAGCAGTTCTTC
v_call: TRBV5-1; d_call: .; j_call: TRBJ2-3; clone_size: .; cdr3_aa: CASSLTGIGTDTQYF; cdr3_nt: TGCGCCAGCAGCTTAACAGGGATAGGGACAGATACGCAGTATTTT
v_call: TRBV2; d_call: .; j_call: TRBJ2-7; clone_size: few; cdr3_aa: CASSEALRAGRGYEQYF; cdr3_nt: TGTGCCAGCAGTGAAGCGCTTCGGGCAGGTCGGGGATACGAGCAGTACTTC
v_call: TRBV9; d_call: .; j_call: TRBJ2-1; clone_size: .; cdr3_aa: CASSMSSSYNEQFF; cdr3_nt: TGTGCCAGCAGCATGTCGAGCTCCTACAATGAGCAGTTCTTC
v_call: TRBV19; d_call: .; j_call: TRBJ1-6; clone_size: .; cdr3_aa: CASSIDIGVISPLHF; cdr3_nt: TGTGCCAGTAGTATAGATATCGGGGTCATTTCACCCCTCCACTTT
v_call: TRBV5-1; d_call: .; j_call: TRBJ2-7; clone_size: .; cdr3_aa: CASRSPSGAYEQYF; cdr3_nt: TGCGCCAGCAGGTCCCCATCCGGGGCCTACGAGCAGTACTTC
v_call: TRBV7-8; d_call: .; j_call: TRBJ2-1; clone_size: few; cdr3_aa: CASIRDQSYNEQFF; cdr3_nt: TGTGCCAGCATCAGGGACCAGTCCTACAATGAGCAGTTCTTC
v_call: TRBV15; d_call: .; j_call: TRBJ2-5; clone_size: .; cdr3_aa: CATSRLGGGETQYF; cdr3_nt: TGTGCCACCAGCAGACTAGGGGGAGGGGAGACCCAGTACTTC
v_call: TRBV2; d_call: TRBD2; j_call: TRBJ2-3; clone_size: .; cdr3_aa: CASRDFRAGGTDTQYF; cdr3_nt: TGTGCCAGCAGGGACTTCAGAGCGGGGGGCACAGATACGCAGTATTTT
v_call: TRBV6-5; d_call: TRBD1; j_call: TRBJ1-5; clone_size: .; cdr3_aa: CASTYGTGTDQPQHF; cdr3_nt: TGTGCCAGCACCTACGGGACAGGGACCGATCAGCCCCAGCATTTT